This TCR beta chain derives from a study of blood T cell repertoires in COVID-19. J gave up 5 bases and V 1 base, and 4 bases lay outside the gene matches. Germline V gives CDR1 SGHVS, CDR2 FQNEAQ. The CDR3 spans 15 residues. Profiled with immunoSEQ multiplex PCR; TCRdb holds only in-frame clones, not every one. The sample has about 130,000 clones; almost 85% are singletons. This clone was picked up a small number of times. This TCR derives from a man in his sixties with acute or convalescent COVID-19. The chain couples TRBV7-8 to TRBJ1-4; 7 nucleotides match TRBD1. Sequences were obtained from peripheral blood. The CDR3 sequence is CASSLGSGGNEKLFF. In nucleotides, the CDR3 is TGTGCCAGCAGCTTAGGGTCAGGGGGGAATGAAAAACTGTTTTTT.